This T cell receptor beta chain emerged from a study of blood T cell repertoires in COVID-19. At the level of the study: COVID-19 samples, acute and convalescent, were from the United States, Italy and Spain. T cells, B-cell-depleted T cells, or PBMCs provided the cDNA or gDNA that served as material.

In the authors' workflow: Estimated nucleated cell counts came from reference gene primer amplification. Assay used: immunoSEQ multiplex PCR; TCRdb lists only in-frame clones, some missing. That table furnishes V, J and clone size, whereas the DNA furnished D and trimming. The sample records some 22,000 clones, roughly 94% being singletons. Germline V CDR1 and CDR2: LNHDA, SQIVND (reference sequence). The CDR3 runs to 16 residues. Trimming removed 4 bases from V and 3 bases from J, with 16 bases in between. This clonotype originated in a woman aged 50 to 60 with active COVID-19. The specimen was peripheral blood. The chain has TRBV19 and TRBJ1-5; the D gene is possibly TRBD1 (6 bases). The CDR3 here is CASSTKQGGNNQPQHF. The CDR3 coding sequence is TGTGCCAGTAGTACCAAACAGGGAGGGAACAATCAGCCCCAGCATTTT.